Listed here is a single TCR beta chain. Antigen: not known. This entry is derived from a study of a mutant IDH1 vaccine in newly diagnosed glioma. Time point given: week 47, end of study. Topical imiquimod was applied with each vaccine dose, which held 300 ug of mutant IDH1 20-mer peptide. Clones were sequenced by immunoSEQ multiplex PCR, and TCRdb holds only the in-frame ones, with some missing. This sample carries roughly 43,000 clones, 82% of them seen once, and the ten largest clones take approximately 19%. V was shortened by 2 bases and J by 0 bases, with 17 bases between the two germline ends. CDR3 length equals 17 residues. Germline CDR1 reads SGHRS; CDR2 reads YFSETQ.

This sequence was found in a man between 18 and 29 years old with glioma. Some clones in this sample may be carry-over from other donors' samples. The sample in question was PBMCs, obtained from a glioma patient whose treatment included an IDH1 peptide vaccine. The rearrangement links TRBV5-1 to TRBJ1-1, with D possibly matching TRBD1 (6 bases). The CDR3 loop reads CASSFGRGHYLNTEAFF. For the CDR3, the DNA is TGCGCCAGCAGCTTCGGAAGGGGACATTACCTGAACACTGAAGCTTTCTTT.